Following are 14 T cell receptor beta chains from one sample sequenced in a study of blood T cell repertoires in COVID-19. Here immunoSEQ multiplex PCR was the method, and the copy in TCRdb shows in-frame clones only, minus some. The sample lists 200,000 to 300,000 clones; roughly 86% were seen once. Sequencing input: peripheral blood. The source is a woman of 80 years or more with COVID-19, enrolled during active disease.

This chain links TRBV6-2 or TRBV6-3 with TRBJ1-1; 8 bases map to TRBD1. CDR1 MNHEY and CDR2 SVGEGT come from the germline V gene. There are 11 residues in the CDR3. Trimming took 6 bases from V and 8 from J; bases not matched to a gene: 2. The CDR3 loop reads CASSRDREAFF. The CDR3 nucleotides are TGTGCCAGCAGCCGGGACAGGGAAGCTTTCTTT.

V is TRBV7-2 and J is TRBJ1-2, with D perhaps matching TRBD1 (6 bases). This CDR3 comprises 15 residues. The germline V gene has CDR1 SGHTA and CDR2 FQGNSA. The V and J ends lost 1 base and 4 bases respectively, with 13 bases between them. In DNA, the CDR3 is TGTGCCAGCAGCTTAGGACAGGTCACTACCTATGGCTACACCTTC. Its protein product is CASSLGQVTTYGYTF.

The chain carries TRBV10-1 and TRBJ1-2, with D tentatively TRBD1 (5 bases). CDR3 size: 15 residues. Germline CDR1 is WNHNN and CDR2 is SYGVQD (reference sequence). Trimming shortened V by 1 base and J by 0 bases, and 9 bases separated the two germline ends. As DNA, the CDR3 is TGCGCCAGCAGTGAGTTCGACAGTCCTAACTATGGCTACACCTTC. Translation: CASSEFDSPNYGYTF.

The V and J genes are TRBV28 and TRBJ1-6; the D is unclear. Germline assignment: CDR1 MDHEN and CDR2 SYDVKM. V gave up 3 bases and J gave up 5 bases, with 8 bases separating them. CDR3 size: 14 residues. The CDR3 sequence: CASSFGQDNSPLHF. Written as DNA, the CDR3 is TGTGCCAGCAGTTTCGGCCAGGATAATTCACCCCTCCACTTT. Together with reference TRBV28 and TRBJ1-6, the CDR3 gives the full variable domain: DVKVTQSSRYLVKRTGEKVFLECVQDMDHENMFWYRQDPGLGLRLIYFSYDVKMKEKGDIPEGYSVSREKKERFSLILESASTNQTSMYLCASSFGQDNSPLHFGNGTRLTVT.

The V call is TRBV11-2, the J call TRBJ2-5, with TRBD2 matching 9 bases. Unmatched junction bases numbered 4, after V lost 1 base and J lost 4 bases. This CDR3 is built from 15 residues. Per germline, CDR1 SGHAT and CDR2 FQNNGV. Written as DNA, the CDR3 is TGTGCCAGCAGCTTAGGCGGGGGGGCTTCAGAGACCCAGTACTTC. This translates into CASSLGGGASETQYF.

The DNA of the CDR3 is TGTGCCAGCAGCTTACAGGGGCTCACAGATACGCAGTATTTT. This gives the protein CASSLQGLTDTQYF. The rearrangement links TRBV7-2 to TRBJ2-3; D is possibly TRBD1 (6 bases). The V gene's germline CDR1 is SGHTA and CDR2 FQGNSA. The CDR3 totals 14 residues. The V gene lost 2 bases and the J gene lost 2 bases, with 8 bases spanning the gap.

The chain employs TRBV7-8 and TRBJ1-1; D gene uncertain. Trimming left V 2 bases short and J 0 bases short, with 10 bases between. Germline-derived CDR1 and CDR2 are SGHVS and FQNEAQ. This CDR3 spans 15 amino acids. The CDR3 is CASSLNRGVNTEAFF. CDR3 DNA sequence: TGTGCCAGCAGCTTAAACCGCGGGGTGAACACTGAAGCTTTCTTT.

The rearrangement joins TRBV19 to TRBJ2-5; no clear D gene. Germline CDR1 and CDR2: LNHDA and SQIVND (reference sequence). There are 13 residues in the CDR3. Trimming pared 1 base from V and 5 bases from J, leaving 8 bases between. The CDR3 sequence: CASSIVGSETQYF. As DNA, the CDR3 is TGTGCCAGTAGTATAGTAGGTAGCGAGACCCAGTACTTC. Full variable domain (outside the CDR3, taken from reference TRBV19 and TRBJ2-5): DGGITQSPKYLFRKEGQNVTLSCEQNLNHDAMYWYRQDPGQGLRLIYYSQIVNDFQKGDIAEGYSVSREKKESFPLTVTSAQKNPTAFYLCASSIVGSETQYFGPGTRLLVL.

The chain's CDR3 is CASSLLQGSYNEQFF. The CDR3 nucleotides read TGCGCCAGCAGCTTATTACAGGGCTCCTACAATGAGCAGTTCTTC. The gene calls are TRBV5-1 and TRBJ2-1; D is possibly TRBD1 (6 bases). V was cut by 2 bases and J by 0 bases, with 9 bases left in between. Germline CDR1 reads SGHRS; CDR2 reads YFSETQ. The CDR3 runs 15 residues.

CDR3 nucleotides: TGTGCCAGCAGCTTAAGGACAGGGTTTAACGAGCAGTACTTC. This codes for CASSLRTGFNEQYF. This chain uses TRBV7-9 with TRBJ2-7; TRBD1 aligns across 8 bases. From germline, CDR1 is SEHNR and CDR2 FQNEAQ (reference sequence). The CDR3 is 14 residues long. Unmatched junction bases numbered 5, after V lost 2 bases and J lost 5 bases.

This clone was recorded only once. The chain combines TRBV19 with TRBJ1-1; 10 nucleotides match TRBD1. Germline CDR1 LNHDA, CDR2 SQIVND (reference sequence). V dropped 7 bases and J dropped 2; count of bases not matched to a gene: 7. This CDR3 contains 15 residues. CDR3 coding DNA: TGTGCCAGTATTGACAGGGGGCTTCCCAACACTGAAGCTTTCTTT. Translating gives CASIDRGLPNTEAFF.

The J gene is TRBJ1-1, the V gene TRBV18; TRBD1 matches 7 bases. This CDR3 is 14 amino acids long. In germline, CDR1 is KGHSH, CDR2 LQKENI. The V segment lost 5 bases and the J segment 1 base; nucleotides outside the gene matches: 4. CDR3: CASSAGQQNTEAFF. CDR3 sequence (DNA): TGTGCCAGCTCAGCGGGACAGCAGAACACTGAAGCTTTCTTT.

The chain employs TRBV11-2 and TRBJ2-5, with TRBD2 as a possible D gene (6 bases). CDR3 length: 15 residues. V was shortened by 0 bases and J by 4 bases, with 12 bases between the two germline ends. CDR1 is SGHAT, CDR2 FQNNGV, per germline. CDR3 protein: CASSLDGLGGETQYF. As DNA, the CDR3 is TGTGCCAGCAGCTTAGATGGGCTCGGGGGAGAGACCCAGTACTTC.

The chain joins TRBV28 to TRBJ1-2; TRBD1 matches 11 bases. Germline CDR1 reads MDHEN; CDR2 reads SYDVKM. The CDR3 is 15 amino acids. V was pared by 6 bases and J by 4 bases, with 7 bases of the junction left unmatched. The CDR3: CASSPGQGEFYGYTF. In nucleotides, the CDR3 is TGTGCCAGCAGCCCGGGACAGGGGGAATTCTATGGCTACACCTTC.